This TCR beta chain derives from a study of blood T cell repertoires in COVID-19. Study background: The origin of the acute and convalescent COVID-19 samples was the United States, Italy and Spain. PBMCs, B-cell-depleted T cells, or T cells were the source of the cDNA or gDNA that made up the material.

Trimming pared 8 bases from V and 4 bases from J, leaving 12 bases between. This CDR3 has 13 residues. Germline V gene data show CDR1 as SNHLY and CDR2 as FYNNEI. The authors' processing: Nucleated cell counts were estimated from reference gene primer amplification. Data came from immunoSEQ multiplex PCR; TCRdb stores just in-frame clones and leaves some out. V and J calls and clone size are those listed in that table; D and trimming were worked out from the DNA. The sample yields roughly 320,000 clones, 70% to 90% seen once. Sequencing input: peripheral blood. This TCR came from a man aged 65 to 85 with acute or convalescent COVID-19. This chain connects TRBV2 to TRBJ1-5; maybe TRBD1 (6 bases). CDR3 protein: CASQTGLNQPQHF. The CDR3 bases are TGTGCCAGCCAGACAGGCCTGAATCAGCCCCAGCATTTT.